The 10 T cell receptor beta chains below all came from one sample that was sequenced in a study of regulatory T cells in long-lasting Graves disease. Construction of TCR beta libraries relied on iRepertoire HTBI primers and on Arm-PCR targeting CDR3 regions. A single record per CDR3 protein comes from TCRdb applying MiXCR to the multiplex PCR reads. This sample has about 540,000 distinct CDR3 sequences, with approximately 13% found just once. Time point here: newly diagnosed GD, antithyroid drugs for less than 3 months. Extracted RNA from PBMCs served as the source of the TCR library. This same sample was also part of a study on T cells in Graves' hyperthyroidism and ophthalmopathy.

The sample consisted of peripheral blood mononuclear cells (PBMCs), taken at new diagnosis, from a patient treated with antithyroid drugs. These receptor sequences come from a man aged 30-40 years with Graves disease.

This clonotype was counted ten times or more. This chain connects TRBV20-1 to TRBJ1-4; 7 bases agree with TRBD1. V was clipped by 6 bases and J by 8 bases; unmatched bases: 15. The germline gives CDR1 DFQATT, CDR2 SNEGSKA (reference sequence). This CDR3 is built from 15 residues. As DNA, the CDR3 is TGCAGTGCCTCCTTCCCGCACAGGGGACGGGAAAAACTGTTTTTT. Its translation is CSASFPHRGREKLFF.

Details on this clonotype: The junction differs from germline at one of its ends, possibly a read error. Written as DNA, the CDR3 is TGTACCATCAGTGATGAGGGGTACACTGAAGCTTTCTTT. It yields the protein CTISDEGYTEAFF. The genes are TRBV10-3 and TRBJ1-1; a possible D gene is TRBD1 (5 bases). The germline gives CDR1 ENHRY, CDR2 SYGVKD. The CDR3 has 13 amino acids.

This clonotype came up many times. The chain combines TRBV20-1 with TRBJ2-3; 10 nucleotides line up with TRBD2. The germline V gene encodes CDR1 DFQATT and CDR2 SNEGSKA (reference sequence). This CDR3 is built from 14 residues. V gave up 4 bases and J gave up 2 bases; unmatched junction bases: 3. CDR3 loop: CSAIGTSDTDTQYF. CDR3 in DNA: TGCAGTGCTATAGGGACTAGCGACACAGATACGCAGTATTTT.

The chain couples TRBV9 to TRBJ2-1, with 9 nucleotides matching TRBD2. This CDR3 region has 15 residues. Germline CDR1 is SGDLS and CDR2 is YYNGEE. Germline trimming cut 1 base from V and 7 bases from J; bases unmatched to any gene: 6. The CDR3 region is CASSVRGRGLNEQFF. CDR3 sequence (DNA): TGTGCCAGCAGCGTACGCGGGAGGGGGTTAAATGAGCAGTTCTTC.

The V gene is TRBV20-1, the J gene TRBJ2-1; no clear D gene. The ends were cut back, 5 bases at V and 3 bases at J, with 20 bases in the middle. Germline V CDR1 and CDR2: DFQATT, SNEGSKA (reference sequence). The CDR3 runs to 16 residues. In DNA, the CDR3 is TGCAGTGCTTGGTCCAGGAAAGTCTCACTCTACAATGAGCAGTTCTTC. As protein: CSAWSRKVSLYNEQFF.

This clonotype was seen at least ten times. The chain couples TRBV7-6 to TRBJ2-2, with 13 positions matching TRBD2. Germline CDR1 reads SGHVS; CDR2 reads FNYEAQ. There are 19 residues in the CDR3. V gave up 4 bases and J gave up 4 bases; unmatched junction bases: 12. The DNA for the CDR3 is TGTGCCAGCAGCTCGCCGGGACTAGCGGGAAGGACGAGCACCGGGGAGCTGTTTTTT. It is translated as CASSSPGLAGRTSTGELFF.

This clonotype came up a few times. The J gene is TRBJ2-7, the V gene TRBV19; 10 bases fit TRBD1. Trimming removed 5 bases from V and 7 bases from J; junction bases left unmatched: 11. Germline V CDR1 and CDR2: LNHDA, SQIVND (reference sequence). The CDR3 consists of 15 residues. The CDR3 nucleotides are TGTGCCAGTAGTCTTAGACAGGGGGCGTCGGAAGAGCAGTACTTC. Translated: CASSLRQGASEEQYF.

This clonotype turned up a few times. The chain couples TRBV5-1 to TRBJ2-7; 10 positions match TRBD2. V shed 6 bases, J shed 2 bases, and the junction held 5 bases outside the gene matches. There are 14 residues in the CDR3. CDR1 is SGHRS and CDR2 is YFSETQ in the germline V gene. CDR3 sequence: CASNLAGDPYEQYF. CDR3 coding DNA: TGCGCCAGCAATCTAGCGGGAGATCCCTACGAGCAGTACTTC.

This chain links TRBV3-1 with TRBJ1-2; D is ambiguous. The CDR3 runs to 14 residues. The V end lost 2 bases, the J end lost 4 bases, and 11 bases lay between the germline ends. Germline CDR1 reads LGHDT; CDR2 reads YNNKEL (reference sequence). CDR3 in amino acids: CASSQSWESYGYTF. The CDR3 DNA reads as TGTGCCAGCAGCCAATCTTGGGAAAGCTATGGCTACACCTTC.

This clonotype has ten or more counts. This chain uses TRBV12-3 or TRBV12-4 with TRBJ1-2; TRBD1 agrees at 7 bases. Trimming removed 4 bases from V and 7 bases from J; junction bases left unmatched: 15. CDR3 length equals 16 residues. This CDR3 is CASSSAGTALISGYTF. As DNA, the CDR3 is TGTGCCAGCAGTTCGGCCGGGACAGCTCTTATTTCTGGCTACACCTTC.